This T cell receptor beta chain was sequenced during a study of blood T cell repertoires in COVID-19. Across the whole study: There were acute and convalescent COVID-19 samples, and they came from the United States, Italy and Spain. PBMCs, B-cell-depleted T cells, or T cells provided the cDNA or gDNA that made up the material.

In the source study's methods: Nucleated cell number was recorded as an estimate derived from reference gene primer amplification. Produced via immunoSEQ multiplex PCR; TCRdb's table is partial and in-frame only. V and J calls and clone size are copied from that table; D and trimming were computed from the DNA. The table includes roughly 78,000 clones, around nine tenths detected once. Trimming pared 2 bases from V and 2 bases from J, leaving 10 bases between. The length of the CDR3 is 15 residues. Germline CDR1 reads SGHRS; CDR2 reads YFSETQ. This chain joins TRBV5-1 and TRBJ2-2, with no clear D. The sample comprised peripheral blood. The clonotype comes from a woman aged 55 to 70 with acute or convalescent COVID-19. CDR3 in DNA: TGCGCCAGCAGCTTTTTGGCGGCCAACACCGGGGAGCTGTTTTTT. Its protein is CASSFLAANTGELFF.